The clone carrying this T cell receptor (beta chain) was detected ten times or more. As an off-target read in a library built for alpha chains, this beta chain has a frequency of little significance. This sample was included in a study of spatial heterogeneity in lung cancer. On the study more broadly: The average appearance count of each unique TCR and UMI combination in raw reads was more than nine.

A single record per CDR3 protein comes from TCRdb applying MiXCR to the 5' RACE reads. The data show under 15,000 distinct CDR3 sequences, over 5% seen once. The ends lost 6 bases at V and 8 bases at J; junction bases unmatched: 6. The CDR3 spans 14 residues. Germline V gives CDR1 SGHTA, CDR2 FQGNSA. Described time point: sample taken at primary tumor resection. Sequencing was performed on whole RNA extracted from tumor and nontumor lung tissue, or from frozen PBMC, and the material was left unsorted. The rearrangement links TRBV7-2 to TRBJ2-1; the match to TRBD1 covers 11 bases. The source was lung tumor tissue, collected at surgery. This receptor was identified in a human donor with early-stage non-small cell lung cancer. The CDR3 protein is CASSRTGGADEQFF. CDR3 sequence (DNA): TGTGCCAGCAGTAGGACAGGGGGCGCGGATGAGCAGTTCTTC.